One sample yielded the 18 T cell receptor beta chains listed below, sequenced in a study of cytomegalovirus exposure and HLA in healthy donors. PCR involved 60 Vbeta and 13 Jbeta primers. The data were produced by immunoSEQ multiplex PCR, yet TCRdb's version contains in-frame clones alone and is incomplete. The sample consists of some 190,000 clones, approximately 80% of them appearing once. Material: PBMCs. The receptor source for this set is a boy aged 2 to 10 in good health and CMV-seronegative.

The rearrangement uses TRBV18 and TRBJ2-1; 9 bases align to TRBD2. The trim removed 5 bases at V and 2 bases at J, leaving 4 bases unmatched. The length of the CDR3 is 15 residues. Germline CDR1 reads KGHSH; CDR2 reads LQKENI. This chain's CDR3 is CASSFSGGTYNEQFF. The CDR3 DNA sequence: TGTGCCAGCTCATTTAGCGGGGGCACCTACAATGAGCAGTTCTTC.

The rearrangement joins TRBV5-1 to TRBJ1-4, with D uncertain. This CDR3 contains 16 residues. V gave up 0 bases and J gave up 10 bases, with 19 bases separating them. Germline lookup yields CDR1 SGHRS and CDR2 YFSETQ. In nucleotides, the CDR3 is TGCGCCAGCAGCTTGGAGCCGAGCGGCTGGAGCGGAAAACTGTTTTTT. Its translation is CASSLEPSGWSGKLFF.

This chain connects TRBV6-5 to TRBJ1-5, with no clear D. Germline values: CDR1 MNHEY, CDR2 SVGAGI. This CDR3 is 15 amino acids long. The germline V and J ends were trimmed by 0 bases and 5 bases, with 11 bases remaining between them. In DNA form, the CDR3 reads TGTGCCAGCAGTTACTCCCGGGGAAATCATCAGCCCCAGCATTTT. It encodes CASSYSRGNHQPQHF.

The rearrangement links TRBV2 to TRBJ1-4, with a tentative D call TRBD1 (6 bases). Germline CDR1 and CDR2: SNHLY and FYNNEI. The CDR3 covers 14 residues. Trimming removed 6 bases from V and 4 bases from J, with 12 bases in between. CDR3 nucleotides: TGTGCCAGCAGGATGGACAGTCTTAATGAAAAACTGTTTTTT. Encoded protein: CASRMDSLNEKLFF.

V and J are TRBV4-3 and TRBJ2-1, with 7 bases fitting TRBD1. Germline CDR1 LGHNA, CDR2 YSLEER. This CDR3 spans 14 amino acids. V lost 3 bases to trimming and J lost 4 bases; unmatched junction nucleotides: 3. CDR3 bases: TGCGCCAGCAGCCAGGGGGACAGTTACAATGAGCAGTTCTTC. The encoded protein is CASSQGDSYNEQFF.

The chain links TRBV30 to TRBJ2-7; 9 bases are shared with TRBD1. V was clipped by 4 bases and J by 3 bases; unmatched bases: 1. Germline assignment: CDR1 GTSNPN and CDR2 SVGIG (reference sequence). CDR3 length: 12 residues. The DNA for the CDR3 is TGTGCCTGGACGACAGGGGGCTACGAGCAGTACTTC. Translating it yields CAWTTGGYEQYF.

This chain's CDR3 is CAWSENRGPYEQYF. Written as DNA, the CDR3 is TGTGCCTGGAGTGAAAACAGGGGGCCATACGAGCAGTACTTC. The chain is built from TRBV30 and TRBJ2-7, with 9 bases identical to TRBD1. The V gene end was trimmed by 1 base and the J gene end by 4 bases; junction bases not matched to a gene: 5. This CDR3 spans 14 amino acids. Per germline, CDR1 GTSNPN and CDR2 SVGIG (reference sequence).

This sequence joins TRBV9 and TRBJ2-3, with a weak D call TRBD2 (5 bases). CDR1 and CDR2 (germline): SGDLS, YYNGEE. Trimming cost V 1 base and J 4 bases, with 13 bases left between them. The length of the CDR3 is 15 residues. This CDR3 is CASSVRGSGPDTQYF. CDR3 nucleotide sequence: TGTGCCAGCAGCGTACGAGGGAGTGGGCCAGATACGCAGTATTTT.

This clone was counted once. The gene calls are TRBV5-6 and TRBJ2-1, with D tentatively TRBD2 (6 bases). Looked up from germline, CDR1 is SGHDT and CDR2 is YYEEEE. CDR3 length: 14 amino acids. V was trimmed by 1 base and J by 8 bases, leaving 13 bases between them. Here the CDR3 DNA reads TGTGCCAGCAGCTTGCGGTCGGGGGAGTATGAGCAGTTCTTC. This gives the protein CASSLRSGEYEQFF.

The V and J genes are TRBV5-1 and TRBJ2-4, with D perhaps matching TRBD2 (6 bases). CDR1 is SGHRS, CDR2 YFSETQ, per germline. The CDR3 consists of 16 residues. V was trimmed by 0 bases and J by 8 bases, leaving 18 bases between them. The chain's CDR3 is CASSLEGTRGLDIQYF. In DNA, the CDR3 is TGCGCCAGCAGCTTGGAGGGCACCCGGGGGTTAGACATTCAGTACTTC.

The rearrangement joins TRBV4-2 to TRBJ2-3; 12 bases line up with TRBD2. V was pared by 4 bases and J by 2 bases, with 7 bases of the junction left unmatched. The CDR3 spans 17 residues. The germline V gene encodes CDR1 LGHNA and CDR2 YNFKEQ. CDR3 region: CASSPLLAGGVTDTQYF. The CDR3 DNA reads TGTGCCAGCAGCCCTTTACTAGCGGGAGGTGTCACAGATACGCAGTATTTT.

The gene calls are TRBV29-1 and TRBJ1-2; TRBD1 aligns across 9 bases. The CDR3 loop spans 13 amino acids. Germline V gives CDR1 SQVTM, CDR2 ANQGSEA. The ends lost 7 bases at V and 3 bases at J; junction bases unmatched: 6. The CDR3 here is CSARTGEDYGYTF. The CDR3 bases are TGCAGCGCTAGGACAGGGGAGGACTATGGCTACACCTTC.

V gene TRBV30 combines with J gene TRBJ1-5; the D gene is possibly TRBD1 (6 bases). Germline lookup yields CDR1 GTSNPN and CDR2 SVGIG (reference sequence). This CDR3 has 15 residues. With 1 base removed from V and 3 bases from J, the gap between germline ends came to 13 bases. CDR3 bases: TGTGCCTGGAGTGGGGACAACCCAATCAATCAGCCCCAGCATTTT. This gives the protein CAWSGDNPINQPQHF.

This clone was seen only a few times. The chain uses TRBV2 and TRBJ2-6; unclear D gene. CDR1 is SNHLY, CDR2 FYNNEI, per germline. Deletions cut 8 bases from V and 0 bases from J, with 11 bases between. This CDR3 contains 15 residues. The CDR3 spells CASSASVSGANVLTF. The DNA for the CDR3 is TGTGCCAGCTCGGCCAGCGTCTCTGGGGCCAACGTCCTGACTTTC. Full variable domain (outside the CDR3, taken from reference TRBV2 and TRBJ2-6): EPEVTQTPSHQVTQMGQEVILRCVPISNHLYFYWYRQILGQKVEFLVSFYNNEISEKSEIFDDQFSVERPDGSNFTLKIRSTKLEDSAMYFCASSASVSGANVLTFGAGSRLTVL.

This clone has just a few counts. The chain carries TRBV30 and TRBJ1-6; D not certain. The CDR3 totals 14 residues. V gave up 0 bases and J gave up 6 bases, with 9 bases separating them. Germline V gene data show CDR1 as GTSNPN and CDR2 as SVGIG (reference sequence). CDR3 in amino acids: CAWSVAKLNSPLHF. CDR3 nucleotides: TGTGCCTGGAGTGTAGCCAAGCTTAATTCACCCCTCCACTTT.

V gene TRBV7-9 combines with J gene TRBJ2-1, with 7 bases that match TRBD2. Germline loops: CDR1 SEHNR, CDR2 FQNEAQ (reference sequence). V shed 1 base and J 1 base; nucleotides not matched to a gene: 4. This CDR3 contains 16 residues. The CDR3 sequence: CASSLGEGASYNEQFF. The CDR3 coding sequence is TGTGCCAGCAGCTTAGGGGAGGGAGCTTCCTACAATGAGCAGTTCTTC.

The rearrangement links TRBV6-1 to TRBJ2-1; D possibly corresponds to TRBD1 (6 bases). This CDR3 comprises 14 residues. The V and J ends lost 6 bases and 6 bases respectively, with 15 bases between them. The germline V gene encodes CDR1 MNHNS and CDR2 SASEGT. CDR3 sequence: CASRGTGFRNEQFF. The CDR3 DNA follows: TGTGCCAGCAGGGGAACAGGGTTCCGCAATGAGCAGTTCTTC.

The CDR3 region has the DNA TGTGCCAGCAGCCCGGGGGGGGGCACTGAAGCTTTCTTT. Translated: CASSPGGGTEAFF. The chain has TRBV7-9 and TRBJ1-1; D might be TRBD1 (5 bases). The CDR3 runs to 13 residues. Germline assignment: CDR1 SEHNR and CDR2 FQNEAQ (reference sequence). Trimming cost V 5 bases and J 4 bases, with 11 bases left between them.